What follows are 14 T cell receptor beta chains derived from one specimen sequenced in a study of blood T cell repertoires in COVID-19. Measured with immunoSEQ multiplex PCR; TCRdb has only the in-frame clones, and not every one. The sample has some 120,000 clones, about 84% seen once; the top ten hold 3% to 5%. Sample: peripheral blood. These receptors were taken from a man aged 55-75 years with acute or convalescent COVID-19.

The chain is built from TRBV4-2 and TRBJ2-1, with D unclear. V gave up 0 bases and J gave up 5 bases, with 11 bases separating them. Germline assignment: CDR1 LGHNA and CDR2 YNFKEQ. This CDR3 is 15 amino acids long. CDR3: CASSQDPLNHNEQFF. The DNA for the CDR3 is TGTGCCAGCAGCCAAGATCCCCTAAATCACAATGAGCAGTTCTTC.

This chain links TRBV7-3 with TRBJ1-1; maybe TRBD1 (5 bases). Germline V CDR1 and CDR2: SGHTA, FQGTGA. The CDR3 is 13 amino acids. Trimming took 5 bases from V and 1 from J, leaving 8 bases between them. The CDR3: CASSTDRNTEAFF. The CDR3 DNA reads as TGTGCCAGCAGCACCGACAGGAACACTGAAGCTTTCTTT.

J is TRBJ1-2 and V is TRBV9; 9 bases match TRBD1. V trimming: 3 bases; J trimming: 2 bases; junction bases outside the gene matches: 11. There are 17 residues in the CDR3. Germline V gene sequence: CDR1 SGDLS, CDR2 YYNGEE. DNA of the CDR3: TGTGCCAGCAGCGACCCCCTAACCGGGACAGGGAACTATGGCTACACCTTC. It translates to CASSDPLTGTGNYGYTF.

The J gene is TRBJ2-3, the V gene TRBV28; 11 nucleotides match TRBD2. Germline CDR1 and CDR2: MDHEN and SYDVKM. V dropped 4 bases and J dropped 5; count of bases not matched to a gene: 5. The CDR3 has 15 residues. Here the CDR3 reads CASSSSSGGIDTQYF. CDR3 coding DNA: TGTGCCAGCAGTTCCTCTAGCGGGGGGATAGATACGCAGTATTTT.

The rearrangement links TRBV6-4 to TRBJ2-3, with 9 bases aligning to TRBD1. CDR1 is MRHNA, CDR2 SNTAGT, per germline. The V and J ends lost 5 bases and 5 bases, in that order; junction bases with no gene match: 2. The length of the CDR3 is 13 residues. The chain's CDR3 is CASSLDRGDTQYF. DNA of the CDR3: TGTGCCAGCAGTTTGGACAGGGGAGATACGCAGTATTTT.

The chain links TRBV28 to TRBJ2-1; 9 nucleotides align to TRBD1. Trimming took 4 bases from V and 6 from J; bases not matched to a gene: 1. The CDR3 length is 13 residues. The germline CDR1 and CDR2 sequences are MDHEN and SYDVKM. CDR3 region: CASSSGQGNEQFF. The CDR3 DNA follows: TGTGCCAGCAGTTCGGGACAGGGCAATGAGCAGTTCTTC.

The chain links TRBV7-9 to TRBJ2-3, with 7 bases lining up with TRBD1. There are 17 residues in the CDR3. V shed 5 bases, J shed 3 bases, and the junction held 14 bases outside the gene matches. The germline V gene has CDR1 SEHNR and CDR2 FQNEAQ (reference sequence). CDR3 amino acids: CASSTVRTGVGTDTQYF. The CDR3 nucleotides read TGTGCCAGCAGCACCGTTCGAACAGGGGTAGGGACAGATACGCAGTATTTT. The whole variable domain, remainder taken from reference TRBV7-9 and TRBJ2-3, is DTGVSQNPRHKITKRGQNVTFRCDPISEHNRLYWYRQTLGQGPEFLTYFQNEAQLEKSRLLSDRFSAERPKGSFSTLEIQRTEQGDSAMYLCASSTVRTGVGTDTQYFGPGTRLTVL.

This chain uses TRBV6-5 with TRBJ1-2, with D tentatively TRBD1 (6 bases). The germline V gene encodes CDR1 MNHEY and CDR2 SVGAGI. The CDR3 contains 14 residues. V was pared by 6 bases and J by 5 bases, with 16 bases between. The CDR3: CASRIGQQTYGYTF. CDR3 nucleotide sequence: TGTGCCAGCAGGATAGGACAGCAGACGTATGGCTACACCTTC.

In this sample, this clone turned up once. V gene TRBV24-1 combines with J gene TRBJ2-2, with D perhaps TRBD2 (5 bases). This CDR3 is built from 12 residues. Trimming left V 9 bases short and J 3 bases short, with 7 bases between. In germline, CDR1 is KGHDR, CDR2 SFDVKD. CDR3 loop: CATGGDTGELFF. In DNA, the CDR3 is TGTGCCACCGGAGGAGACACCGGGGAGCTGTTTTTT.

This sequence joins TRBV19 and TRBJ1-2, with no clear D. CDR3 length: 14 residues. The V gene's germline CDR1 is LNHDA and CDR2 SQIVND (reference sequence). V shed 5 bases and J shed 2 bases, with 12 bases lying between them. CDR3 coding DNA: TGTGCCAGTAGTTCACAGCTAAGGAACTATGGCTACACCTTC. The encoded protein is CASSSQLRNYGYTF.

This rearrangement joins TRBV7-2 to TRBJ2-1, with a possible D match to TRBD2 (6 bases). Germline V gene lookup returns CDR1 SGHTA and CDR2 FQGNSA. The CDR3 consists of 14 residues. V was shortened by 5 bases and J by 7 bases, with 15 bases between the two germline ends. The CDR3 region is CASSPRLVVNEQFF. The CDR3 region has the DNA TGTGCCAGCAGCCCGAGACTAGTAGTGAATGAGCAGTTCTTC.

The genes are TRBV4-3 and TRBJ2-2; the D is unclear. Trimming took off 3 bases at V and 4 bases at J, with 3 bases between the two ends. The germline V gene has CDR1 LGHNA and CDR2 YSLEER. This CDR3 spans 12 amino acids. CDR3 DNA: TGCGCCAGCAGCCACGTCACCGGGGAGCTGTTTTTT. This encodes CASSHVTGELFF.

The chain has TRBV18 and TRBJ2-1; D not resolved. The germline V gene has CDR1 KGHSH and CDR2 LQKENI. The CDR3 extends over 14 amino acids. The ends were cut back, 0 bases at V and 7 bases at J, with 10 bases in the middle. The CDR3 here is CASSPPSPFNEQFF. The CDR3 bases are TGTGCCAGCTCACCACCTTCCCCCTTTAATGAGCAGTTCTTC.

The chain employs TRBV7-9 and TRBJ2-7; maybe TRBD1 (5 bases). CDR1 SEHNR and CDR2 FQNEAQ come from the germline V gene (reference sequence). V lost 1 base and J lost 5, with 12 bases in between. The CDR3 totals 14 residues. In DNA, the CDR3 is TGTGCCAGCAGCTTAGTCCAGGGATACGACGAGCAGTACTTC. This sequence encodes CASSLVQGYDEQYF.